This T cell receptor beta chain stems from a study of CD4+ T cells in melanoma. Study-level results: A reported correlation linked neoantigen-specific CD4+ T cells to CD8+, macrophage and B cell function. In melanoma, neoantigen-specific CD4+ T cells reportedly differed in differentiation state.

CDR3 size: 14 residues. V lost 2 bases to trimming and J lost 4 bases, with 8 bases between them. CDR1 and CDR2 from the germline V gene are MNHNS and SASEGT. Only in-frame clones appear in the TCRdb table, and some are missing; sequencing was by immunoSEQ multiplex PCR. Of about 140,000 clones listed, 80% to 95% are singletons. Note on this clone: What it binds is not known.

The J gene is TRBJ2-2, the V gene TRBV6-1, with D uncertain. This receptor was obtained from a human donor with melanoma. The CDR3, as DNA: TGTGCCAGCAGTGAATTTAGTATCACCGGGGAGCTGTTTTTT. This gives the protein CASSEFSITGELFF.